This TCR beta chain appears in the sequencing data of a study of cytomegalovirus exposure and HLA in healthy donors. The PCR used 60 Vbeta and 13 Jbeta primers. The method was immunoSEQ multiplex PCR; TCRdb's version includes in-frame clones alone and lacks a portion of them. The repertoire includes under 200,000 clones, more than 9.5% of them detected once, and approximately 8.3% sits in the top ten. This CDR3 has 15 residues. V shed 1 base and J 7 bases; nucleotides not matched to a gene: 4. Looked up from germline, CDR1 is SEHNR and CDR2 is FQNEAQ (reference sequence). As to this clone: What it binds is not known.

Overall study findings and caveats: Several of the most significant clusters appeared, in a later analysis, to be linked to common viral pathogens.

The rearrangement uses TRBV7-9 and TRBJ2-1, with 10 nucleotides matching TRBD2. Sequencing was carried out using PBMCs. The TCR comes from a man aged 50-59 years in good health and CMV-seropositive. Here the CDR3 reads CASSLVAGGWNEQFF. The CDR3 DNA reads TGTGCCAGCAGCTTAGTAGCGGGGGGATGGAATGAGCAGTTCTTC.